This is a list of T cell receptor beta chains from one sample in a study of long-term antiretroviral therapy in people with HIV. Some clones are missing from TCRdb's copy, which holds only in-frame ones; the method was immunoSEQ multiplex PCR. The table shows 25,000 to 35,000 clones, with about 97% occurring only once. This specimen was unsorted PBMCs, taken 6.9 years after starting antiretroviral therapy. Every receptor here comes from a young man with HIV. CDR3s include the opening cysteine and the closing phenylalanine or tryptophan. A D gene is named only where the DNA matches it firmly. Some rows mark clone size as missing; the rest say once, few, many or name a class of expanded clone.

J gene | D gene | V gene | clone size | CDR3 DNA | CDR3 protein
TRBJ2-7 | . | TRBV2 | . | TGTGCCAGCAGGGCCGGGACGGAGAGCTCCTACGAGCAGTACTTC | CASRAGTESSYEQYF
TRBJ1-1 | . | TRBV5-1 | . | TGCGCCAGCAGCTTGGTTGCCCCCTCGCGGGAGAGGGGCACTGAAGCTTTCTTT | CASSLVAPSRERGTEAFF
TRBJ1-4 | . | TRBV10-3 | . | TGTGCCATCAGTGAGTCGAGCAGGGATGAGAATGAAAAACTGTTTTTT | CAISESSRDENEKLFF
TRBJ2-3 | TRBD1 | TRBV7-9 | . | TGTGCCAGCAGCGATGGACAGGTTGCAGATACGCAGTATTTT | CASSDGQVADTQYF
TRBJ2-5 | . | TRBV18 | . | TGTGCCAGCTCCTTCGACAGCCAAGAGACCCAGTACTTC | CASSFDSQETQYF
TRBJ1-1 | TRBD1 | TRBV14 | . | TGTGCCAGCAGCCGGTGGACAGGAACGACTTTGGACACTGAAGCTTTCTTT | CASSRWTGTTLDTEAFF
TRBJ2-2 | . | TRBV7-9 | . | TGTGCCAGCAGCTTAGCGGTCGAAGGAGGGGAGGCCGGGGAGCTGTTTTTT | CASSLAVEGGEAGELFF
TRBJ2-3 | . | TRBV5-6 | . | TGTGCCAGCAGCTCACCCCGGGACACGGCCTGGGATACGCAGTATTTT | CASSSPRDTAWDTQYF
TRBJ1-3 | . | TRBV6-5 | . | TGTGCCAGCAGTGCACAGCGAAGAAACACCATATATTTT | CASSAQRRNTIYF
TRBJ2-7 | TRBD2 | TRBV7-2 | . | TGTGCCAGCAGCTTAGCACTAGCGGGAGCCTACGAGCAGTACTTC | CASSLALAGAYEQYF
TRBJ2-5 | . | TRBV11-2 | once | TGTGCCAGCACTGGCGAAGCACAAGAGACCCAGTACTTC | CASTGEAQETQYF
TRBJ1-1 | . | TRBV6-6 | . | TGTGCCAGCGGGGGAACGAACACTGAAGCTTTCTTT | CASGGTNTEAFF
TRBJ1-2 | TRBD1 | TRBV19 | . | TGTGCCAGTAGTATAGATCCATGGCAGGGGGCCAGGAGTGGCTACACCTTC | CASSIDPWQGARSGYTF
TRBJ1-4 | . | TRBV11-2 | . | TGTGCCAGCAGGACGGGGTGGGGCAGGGCGGGGGAAAAACTGTTTTTT | CASRTGWGRAGEKLFF
TRBJ2-1 | TRBD1 | TRBV29-1 | . | TGCAGCGTTCCGGGACAGGGTATAGCCTACAATGAGCAGTTCTTC | CSVPGQGIAYNEQFF
TRBJ1-1 | . | TRBV27 | . | TGTGCCAGCAGTACCCGGGATCGGAGGGACACTGAAGCTTTCTTT | CASSTRDRRDTEAFF
TRBJ1-5 | . | TRBV6-1 | . | TGTGCCAGCAGGCGGGACCAAGGCTCGGCTCAGCCCCAGCATTTT | CASRRDQGSAQPQHF
TRBJ1-3 | . | TRBV7-9 | . | TGTGCCAGCAGCTTTCCCCGACAATCCTTTGGAAACACCATATATTTT | CASSFPRQSFGNTIYF
TRBJ2-2 | . | TRBV14 | . | TGTGCCAGCAGCCAAGGTCCCCGGAACACCGGGGAGCTGTTTTTT | CASSQGPRNTGELFF
TRBJ1-5 | . | TRBV4-2 | . | TGTGCCAGCAGCCAAGAAGGGGCCGATCAGCCCCAGCATTTT | CASSQEGADQPQHF
TRBJ2-7 | . | TRBV9 | . | TGTGCCAGCAGCAAGACTAGTTTCTCATACGAGCAGTACTTC | CASSKTSFSYEQYF
TRBJ1-1 | . | TRBV25-1 | . | TGTGCCAGCAGTGCGGACAGTGGTGCTTTCTTT | CASSADSGAFF
TRBJ1-2 | . | TRBV6-5 | . | TGTGCCAGCGGGCAGGGATACTATGGCTACACCTTC | CASGQGYYGYTF
TRBJ2-3 | . | TRBV19 | once | TGTGCCAGTAGTATAGGCGCCCCCACAGATACGCAGTATTTT | CASSIGAPTDTQYF
TRBJ2-5 | . | TRBV11-2 | . | TGTGCCAGCAGCACTCGTCCTACTTTGGCGGCGGAGACCCAGTACTTC | CASSTRPTLAAETQYF
TRBJ1-2 | . | TRBV18 | . | TGTGCCAGCTCACCAGCGGGAGGGTCCTATGGCTACACCTTC | CASSPAGGSYGYTF
TRBJ2-7 | . | TRBV4-2 | . | TGTGCCAGCAGTCCCACGGGGGTTCGTTACGAGCAGTACTTC | CASSPTGVRYEQYF
TRBJ2-2 | . | TRBV7-7 | . | TGTGCTAGCAGCTTGTATAGAAACACCGGGGAGCTGTTTTTT | CASSLYRNTGELFF
TRBJ1-2 | . | TRBV7-3 | once | TGTGCCAGCAGCTTGGCTCGGGGGTTGTTTTCCACCTTC | CASSLARGLFSTF
TRBJ1-3 | . | TRBV7-9 | . | TGTGCCAGCAGCCCGATATATTTT | CASSPIYF
TRBJ2-7 | . | TRBV9 | . | TGTGCCAGCAGCGAAGGGGCCTACGGCCACGAGCAGTACTTC | CASSEGAYGHEQYF
TRBJ1-1 | . | TRBV7-3 | . | TGTGCCAGCAGCTCCCGAGGCGGCACTGAAGCTTTCTTT | CASSSRGGTEAFF